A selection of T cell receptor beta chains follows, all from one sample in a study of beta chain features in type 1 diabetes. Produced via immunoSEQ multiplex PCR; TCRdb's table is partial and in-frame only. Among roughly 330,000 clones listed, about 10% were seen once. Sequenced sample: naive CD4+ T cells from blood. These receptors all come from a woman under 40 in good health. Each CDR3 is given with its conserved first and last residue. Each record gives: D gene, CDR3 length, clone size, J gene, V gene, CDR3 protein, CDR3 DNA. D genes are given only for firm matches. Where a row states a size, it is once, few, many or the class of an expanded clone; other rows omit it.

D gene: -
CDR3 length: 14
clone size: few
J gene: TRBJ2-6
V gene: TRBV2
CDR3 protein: CASSGPGGANVLTF
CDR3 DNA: TGTGCCAGCAGTGGCCCGGGGGGGGCCAACGTCCTGACTTTC

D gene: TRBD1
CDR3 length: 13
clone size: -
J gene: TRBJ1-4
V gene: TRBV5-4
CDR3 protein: CASSLGQTGLLFF
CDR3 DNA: TGTGCCAGCAGCTTGGGCCAGACAGGGCTACTGTTTTTT

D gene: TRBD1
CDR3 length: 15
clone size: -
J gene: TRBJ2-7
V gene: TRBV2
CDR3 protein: CASRKRTGQSYEQYF
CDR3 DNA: TGTGCCAGCAGGAAGAGGACAGGGCAGTCCTACGAGCAGTACTTC

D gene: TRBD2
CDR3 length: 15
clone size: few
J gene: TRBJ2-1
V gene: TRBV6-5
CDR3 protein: CASSYSTSGKAGQFF
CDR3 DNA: TGTGCCAGCAGTTACTCGACTAGCGGGAAGGCCGGGCAGTTCTTC

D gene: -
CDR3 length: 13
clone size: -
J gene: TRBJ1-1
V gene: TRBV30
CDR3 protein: CAWSRQTNTEAFF
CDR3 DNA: TGTGCCTGGAGTCGACAGACGAACACTGAAGCTTTCTTT

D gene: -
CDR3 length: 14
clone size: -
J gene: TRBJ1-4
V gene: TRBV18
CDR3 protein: CASSPPGGGEKLFF
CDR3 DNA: TGTGCCAGCTCACCGCCGGGGGGCGGTGAAAAACTGTTTTTT

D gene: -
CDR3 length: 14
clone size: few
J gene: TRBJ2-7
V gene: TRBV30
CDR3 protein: CAWSVRGGSYEQYF
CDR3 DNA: TGTGCCTGGAGTGTACGAGGCGGGTCCTACGAGCAGTACTTC

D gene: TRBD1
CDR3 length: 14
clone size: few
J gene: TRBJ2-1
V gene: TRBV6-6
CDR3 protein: CASSRRQGWDEQFF
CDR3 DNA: TGTGCCAGCAGTAGAAGACAGGGTTGGGATGAGCAGTTCTTC

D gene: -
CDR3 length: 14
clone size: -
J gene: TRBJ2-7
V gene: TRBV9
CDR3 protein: CASSFQTDSYEQYF
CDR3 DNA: TGTGCCAGCAGTTTTCAGACAGACTCCTACGAGCAGTACTTC

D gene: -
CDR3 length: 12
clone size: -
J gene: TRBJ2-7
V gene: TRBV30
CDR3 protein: CAWSIGAYEQYF
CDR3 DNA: TGTGCCTGGAGCATAGGGGCCTACGAGCAGTACTTC

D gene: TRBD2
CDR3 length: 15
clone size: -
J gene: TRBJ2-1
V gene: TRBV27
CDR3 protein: CASSLAGVFRNEQFF
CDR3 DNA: TGTGCCAGCAGTTTAGCGGGAGTATTTAGGAATGAGCAGTTCTTC